The following is a TCR beta chain sequence with its context. The junction had 8 bases not matched to a gene; V was cut back by 6 bases and J by 10 bases. CDR1 and CDR2 from the germline V gene are MNHEY and SVGEGT. This CDR3 comprises 13 residues. The data derive from a study of blood T cell repertoires in COVID-19. Study in general: Material from acute and convalescent COVID-19 was sourced from the United States, Italy and Spain. From T cells, B-cell-depleted T cells, or PBMCs came the material, which was cDNA or gDNA.

The authors' processing: Amplified reference gene primers provided the basis for estimating nucleated cell counts. The repertoire was sequenced with immunoSEQ multiplex PCR; TCRdb's copy has only in-frame clones and lacks some. V, J and clone size derive from that table, while D and trimming were established from the DNA sequence. The table records tens of thousands of clones, roughly 93% of them present only once. The specimen sequenced was peripheral blood. The chain recombines TRBV6-2 or TRBV6-3 with TRBJ2-1; 8 positions agree with TRBD2. The source of this sequence is a human donor in a cohort sampled during active COVID-19. The CDR3 reads CASSPRLAWEQFF. For the CDR3, the DNA is TGTGCCAGCAGCCCCAGACTAGCGTGGGAGCAGTTCTTC.